These 16 T cell receptor beta chains share one sample of origin, sequenced in a study of vaccination effects on CD4 cells after COVID-19. Using immunoSEQ multiplex PCR, the repertoire was profiled, and TCRdb retains in-frame clones only, with some absent. The repertoire holds some 30,000 clones, about four fifths seen once, with 1.4% in the top ten. Sequencing followed a ViraFEST assay step that expanded antigen-specific CD4+ T cells with viral peptide pools. Upon completion of roughly ten days in culture, CD4+ T cells were isolated. Each participant was given two doses of one vaccine (BNT162b2 or mRNA-1273). These receptors are not linked to any known antigen. The sequencing used CD4+ T cells from PBMCs cultured with HCoV-NL63 spike peptides, collected after COVID-19 vaccination. The receptors come from a human donor who received a COVID-19 vaccine. Some clones in this sample may be carry-over from other donors' samples.

The chain carries TRBV7-2 and TRBJ1-2; D is undetermined. With 5 bases removed from V and 4 bases from J, the gap between germline ends came to 5 bases. The CDR3 is made up of 11 amino acids. Germline CDR1 SGHTA, CDR2 FQGNSA. This CDR3 is CASSPSYGYTF. The CDR3 DNA reads TGTGCCAGCAGCCCCTCCTATGGCTACACCTTC.

The chain couples TRBV2 to TRBJ1-5; D gene ambiguous. This CDR3 contains 13 residues. V shed 6 bases and J shed 1 base, with 7 bases lying between them. Germline V gene data show CDR1 as SNHLY and CDR2 as FYNNEI. This CDR3 reads CASRDDSNQPQHF. The DNA of the CDR3 is TGTGCCAGCAGAGACGACAGCAATCAGCCCCAGCATTTT.

The chain carries TRBV18 and TRBJ2-6; 12 positions match TRBD1. CDR3 length equals 20 residues. With 5 bases clipped from V and 3 bases from J, the junction kept 14 bases outside the gene matches. CDR1 and CDR2 (germline): KGHSH, LQKENI. The CDR3 spells CASSVIPPGQGARGANVLTF. As DNA, the CDR3 is TGTGCCAGCTCAGTCATTCCCCCGGGACAGGGGGCGCGTGGGGCCAACGTCCTGACTTTC.

The rearrangement joins TRBV6-2 or TRBV6-3 to TRBJ2-2, with 8 bases matching TRBD1. From germline, CDR1 is MNHEY and CDR2 SVGEGT. V shed 1 base, J shed 6 bases, and the junction held 7 bases outside the gene matches. The CDR3 length is 16 residues. The chain's CDR3 is CASSYLGTGQAGELFF. The CDR3 bases are TGTGCCAGCAGTTACTTGGGGACAGGACAGGCCGGGGAGCTGTTTTTT.

V usage is TRBV30 and J usage is TRBJ1-1; D perhaps matches TRBD1 (5 bases). The CDR3 sequence is 13 residues long. The V and J ends lost 3 bases and 1 base respectively, with 9 bases between them. The germline CDR1 and CDR2 sequences are GTSNPN and SVGIG (reference sequence). Written as DNA, the CDR3 is TGTGCCTGGAGCGCCCAGGGGAACACTGAAGCTTTCTTT. This gives the protein CAWSAQGNTEAFF.

This chain joins TRBV7-9 and TRBJ1-2; D is unclear. Germline-derived CDR1 and CDR2 are SEHNR and FQNEAQ (reference sequence). The CDR3 totals 15 residues. V gave up 1 base and J gave up 2 bases, with 11 bases separating them. CDR3 region: CASSLDGIRNYGYTF. CDR3 nucleotide sequence: TGTGCCAGCAGCTTAGATGGGATAAGGAACTATGGCTACACCTTC.

V is TRBV10-1 and J is TRBJ2-3; D remains unclear. Germline V gives CDR1 WNHNN, CDR2 SYGVQD (reference sequence). The CDR3 is 12 residues long. The V gene lost 4 bases and the J gene lost 3 bases, with 5 bases spanning the gap. CDR3 residues: CASSASTDTQYF. For the CDR3, the DNA is TGCGCCAGCAGTGCTAGTACAGATACGCAGTATTTT.

In its sample, this clone was seen once. V is TRBV6-5 and J is TRBJ2-7; D may be TRBD1 (6 bases). Trimming left V 6 bases short and J 3 bases short, with 15 bases between. The CDR3 runs to 14 residues. Germline lookup yields CDR1 MNHEY and CDR2 SVGAGI. The CDR3 region is CASSRDNSLYEQYV. The CDR3 DNA reads TGTGCCAGCAGCCGGGACAATAGCCTCTACGAGCAGTACGTC.

V gene TRBV24-1 combines with J gene TRBJ2-1, with D perhaps matching TRBD1 (5 bases). The length of the CDR3 is 15 residues. The V gene lost 4 bases and the J gene lost 6 bases, with 15 bases spanning the gap. Germline V gene lookup returns CDR1 KGHDR and CDR2 SFDVKD. CDR3 amino acids: CATSDPQRTRNEQFF. In DNA form, the CDR3 reads TGTGCCACCAGTGACCCCCAAAGGACACGCAATGAGCAGTTCTTC.

The chain uses TRBV2 and TRBJ2-2; 7 bases map to TRBD1. V trimming: 7 bases; J trimming: 1 base; junction bases outside the gene matches: 6. The CDR3 sequence is 15 residues long. The germline V gene has CDR1 SNHLY and CDR2 FYNNEI. The CDR3 DNA reads TGTGCCAGCATTAAGGGGACAGAGAACACCGGGGAGCTGTTTTTT. Its translation is CASIKGTENTGELFF.

The rearrangement links TRBV5-8 to TRBJ2-1; TRBD1 matches at 7 bases. The trim removed 4 bases at V and 5 bases at J, leaving 9 bases unmatched. The CDR3 is made up of 15 amino acids. Germline V gives CDR1 SGHTS, CDR2 YDEGEE. CDR3 amino acids: CASSPGQILNNEQFF. The CDR3 DNA is TGTGCCAGCAGCCCGGGACAGATTCTTAACAATGAGCAGTTCTTC.

The gene calls are TRBV5-4 and TRBJ2-5; a possible D gene is TRBD2 (6 bases). The V end was cut by 4 bases, the J end by 5 bases, with 15 bases between. The CDR3 is made up of 14 amino acids. Germline lookup yields CDR1 SGHNT and CDR2 YYREEE (reference sequence). This CDR3 is CASSRDPGEETQYF. For the CDR3, the DNA is TGTGCCAGCAGCCGGGACCCGGGGGAGGAGACCCAGTACTTC.

The CDR3 DNA sequence: TGTGCCTGGAATAAGGACAGTTTCTCTGGAAACACCATATATTTT. It specifies CAWNKDSFSGNTIYF. The rearrangement joins TRBV30 to TRBJ1-3; a weak D match, TRBD1 (6 bases). Per the germline V gene, CDR1 is GTSNPN and CDR2 is SVGIG (reference sequence). The ends were cut back, 4 bases at V and 0 bases at J, with 13 bases in the middle. The CDR3 is made up of 15 amino acids.

V is TRBV18 and J is TRBJ2-5; the D is unclear. Trimming left V 4 bases short and J 2 bases short, with 5 bases between. CDR1 and CDR2 from the germline V gene are KGHSH and LQKENI. The CDR3 length is 12 residues. CDR3 coding DNA: TGTGCCAGCTCACTCGTACAAGAGACCCAGTACTTC. Its protein is CASSLVQETQYF. Together with reference TRBV18 and TRBJ2-5, the CDR3 gives the full variable domain: NAGVMQNPRHLVRRRGQEARLRCSPMKGHSHVYWYRQLPEEGLKFMVYLQKENIIDESGMPKERFSAEFPKEGPSILRIQQVVRGDSAAYFCASSLVQETQYFGPGTRLLVL.

The chain couples TRBV5-5 to TRBJ1-1, with TRBD1 as a possible D gene (5 bases). V was pared by 10 bases and J by 3 bases, with 16 bases between. The CDR3 length is 13 residues. In germline, CDR1 is SGHKS, CDR2 YYEKEE (reference sequence). CDR3: CAGGGFVDTEAFF. The CDR3 coding sequence is TGTGCCGGGGGTGGGTTCGTCGACACTGAAGCTTTCTTT.

The chain links TRBV14 to TRBJ1-6; 7 bases agree with TRBD1. Germline-derived CDR1 and CDR2 are SGHDN and FVKESK. With 5 bases clipped from V and 10 bases from J, the junction kept 2 bases outside the gene matches. This CDR3 is built from 12 residues. The CDR3: CASSGTASPLHF. CDR3 bases: TGTGCCAGCAGCGGGACAGCCTCACCCCTCCACTTT. Looking up the rest from reference TRBV14 and TRBJ1-6 gives the full variable domain: EAGVTQFPSHSVIEKGQTVTLRCDPISGHDNLYWYRRVMGKEIKFLLHFVKESKQDESGMPNNRFLAERTGGTYSTLKVQPAELEDSGVYFCASSGTASPLHFGNGTRLTVT.